These 2 T cell receptor beta chains were all obtained from the same sample, sequenced in a study of CD4+ T cells in melanoma. This table comes from immunoSEQ multiplex PCR, and its TCRdb copy is limited to in-frame clones, with some not included. The sample lists some 15,000 clones, 62% seen once, with roughly 14% in the top ten. The sequenced material came from cells from a culture (not recorded whether cultured in vitro). The receptors originated from a human donor with melanoma.

This chain uses TRBV10-1 with TRBJ2-7; D unresolved. Trimming removed 0 bases at V and 4 bases at J, with 7 bases between. The germline gives CDR1 WNHNN, CDR2 SYGVQD (reference sequence). The CDR3 sequence is 13 residues long. The CDR3 DNA reads as TGCGCCAGCAGTGAGTCGATGATTTACGAGCAGTACTTC. It encodes CASSESMIYEQYF.

The sample holds a few counts of this clone. The rearrangement joins TRBV5-4 to TRBJ2-5, with D unresolved. The germline gives CDR1 SGHNT, CDR2 YYREEE (reference sequence). This CDR3 spans 14 amino acids. V was shortened by 1 base and J by 5 bases, with 12 bases between the two germline ends. CDR3: CASSLYVSAETQYF. CDR3 DNA: TGTGCCAGCAGCTTGTACGTGTCGGCGGAGACCCAGTACTTC.